This is a list of T cell receptor beta chains from one sample in a study of identical twins. TCRdb reprocessed the 5' RACE reads via MiXCR and lists one record per CDR3 protein. The table lists around 1.7 million distinct CDR3 sequences, roughly a third of them singletons. The sequenced sample consisted of cord blood. The receptors were gathered from a newborn girl in good health. The CDR3 runs from the conserved cysteine through the conserved F or W. D genes are given only for firm matches. Expanded clones get a size class; other rows say once, few or many, or leave the size out.

d_gene	abundance	j_gene	len	v_gene	CDR3aa	CDR3nt
TRBD2	few	TRBJ2-3	15	TRBV7-2	CASSLGLRERDTQYF	TGTGCCAGCAGCTTAGGATTGCGGGAGCGAGATACGCAGTATTTT
.	.	TRBJ2-7	14	TRBV7-9	CASSSSGKLHEQYF	TGTGCCAGCAGCTCTTCCGGGAAACTCCACGAGCAGTACTTC
.	.	TRBJ2-5	16	TRBV4-1	CASSQEPTGAFDEQYF	TGCGCCAGCAGCCAAGAGCCCACGGGGGCCTTTGATGAGCAGTACTTC
TRBD2	few	TRBJ2-7	16	TRBV4-1	CASSLKGTSGSLEQYF	TGCGCCAGCAGCCTCAAAGGGACTAGCGGGAGTCTCGAGCAGTACTTC
TRBD1	.	TRBJ2-7	14	TRBV5-1	CASSLEDRADEQYF	TGCGCCAGCAGCTTGGAAGACAGGGCCGACGAGCAGTACTTC
TRBD1	many	TRBJ1-6	15	TRBV13	CASSRGTGGNSPLHF	TGTGCCAGCAGCCGCGGGACAGGGGGGAATTCACCCCTCCACTTT
TRBD2	few	TRBJ2-4	15	TRBV5-1	CASSISGGAKNIQYF	TGCGCCAGCAGCATAAGCGGGGGAGCCAAAAACATTCAGTACTTC
TRBD2	.	TRBJ2-1	17	TRBV24-1	CATSTALGAGAIYGQFF	TGTGCCACCAGTACCGCCCTAGGGGCGGGAGCAATCTATGGGCAGTTCTTC
TRBD1	.	TRBJ2-5	15	TRBV7-9	CTSSSWTGEINEQYF	TGTACCAGCAGCTCATGGACAGGGGAAATCAATGAGCAGTACTTC
.	.	TRBJ1-5	19	TRBV15	CATSRLSPKGGYSNQPQHF	TGTGCCACCAGCAGGCTCTCCCCTAAAGGGGGGTATAGCAATCAGCCCCAGCATTTT
TRBD1	.	TRBJ2-3	19	TRBV7-2	CASSLDLSGGDTPTDTQYF	TGTGCCAGCAGCTTAGACTTGTCAGGGGGAGACACCCCCACAGATACGCAGTATTTT
TRBD2	.	TRBJ2-1	15	TRBV20-1	CSARDHEGSGRAQFF	TGCAGTGCTAGAGATCACGAGGGCAGCGGGAGGGCTCAGTTCTTC
.	.	TRBJ1-2	11	TRBV20-1	CSVGAVAGYTF	TGCAGTGTAGGGGCAGTTGCTGGCTACACCTTC
.	few	TRBJ2-7	18	TRBV29-1	CSVGTGAWAGGLSYEQYF	TGCAGCGTTGGAACAGGGGCTTGGGCGGGAGGCCTCTCCTACGAGCAGTACTTC
TRBD2	.	TRBJ2-3	14	TRBV20-1	CSAWPAGVGDTQYF	TGCAGTGCTTGGCCAGCGGGAGTGGGAGATACGCAGTATTTT
.	few	TRBJ1-2	15	TRBV20-1	CSAIPPPRQPYGYTF	TGCAGTGCTATTCCCCCCCCCAGGCAACCTTATGGCTACACCTTC
.	.	TRBJ2-7	15	TRBV9	CASSVAGGARNEQYF	TGTGCCAGCAGCGTAGCTGGGGGGGCTCGCAATGAGCAGTACTTC
TRBD2	few	TRBJ2-5	14	TRBV20-1	CSAMSASGQETQYF	TGCAGTGCTATGTCGGCTAGCGGACAAGAGACCCAGTACTTC
.	.	TRBJ2-7	14	TRBV20-1	CSASVRSTGYEQYF	TGCAGTGCTAGTGTGCGGAGTACGGGATACGAGCAGTACTTC
.	few	TRBJ2-6	14	TRBV20-1	CSASRVTGANVLTF	TGCAGTGCTAGCAGGGTTACTGGGGCCAACGTCCTGACTTTC
.	many	TRBJ2-7	14	TRBV6-5	CASSPTEVLYEQYF	TGTGCCAGCAGTCCGACTGAGGTTCTCTACGAGCAGTACTTC
.	.	TRBJ2-3	16	TRBV27	CASSLYRGGRPDTQYF	TGTGCCAGCAGTCTTTACAGGGGTGGGAGGCCAGATACGCAGTATTTT
.	few	TRBJ2-3	16	TRBV6-2/TRBV6-3	CASSSQDPNPEDTQYF	TGTGCCAGCAGTTCCCAGGACCCAAACCCCGAAGATACGCAGTATTTT
.	few	TRBJ2-7	12	TRBV27	CASAGGRYEQYF	TGTGCCAGTGCCGGGGGGCGATACGAGCAGTACTTC
.	.	TRBJ1-2	13	TRBV11-2	CASSLGNNYGHTF	TGTGCCAGCAGCTTGGGTAACAACTATGGCCACACCTTC
.	.	TRBJ2-7	8	TRBV20-1	CSAPRGYF	TGCAGTGCTCCTCGAGGGTACTTC
.	.	TRBJ1-2	13	TRBV27	CASSLSTPGGYTF	TGTGCCAGCAGTTTATCGACCCCGGGGGGCTACACCTTC
TRBD1	.	TRBJ1-2	13	TRBV28	CASSIQGAGGYTF	TGTGCCAGCAGTATACAGGGGGCGGGCGGCTACACCTTC
TRBD2	.	TRBJ2-3	15	TRBV5-1	CASSRGLESTDTQYF	TGCGCCAGCAGCCGAGGACTAGAAAGCACAGATACGCAGTATTTT
TRBD2	many	TRBJ2-1	16	TRBV12-3/TRBV12-4	CASSLAPSGPYNEQFF	TGTGCCAGCAGTTTAGCGCCTAGCGGGCCTTACAATGAGCAGTTCTTC
TRBD2	few	TRBJ2-1	14	TRBV29-1	CSLLAGPSYNEQFF	TGCAGCTTATTAGCGGGACCCTCCTACAATGAGCAGTTCTTC
TRBD2	few	TRBJ2-1	13	TRBV7-9	CALLAGVSNEQFF	TGTGCCCTTCTAGCGGGAGTATCCAATGAGCAGTTCTTC
TRBD1	few	TRBJ1-6	16	TRBV27	CASSKGTGTYNSPLHF	TGTGCCAGCAGTAAGGGGACAGGGACCTATAATTCACCCCTCCACTTT
TRBD2	few	TRBJ2-6	21	TRBV10-3	CAISRYSSGRDSLSGANVLTF	TGTGCCATCAGCCGCTATAGCAGCGGGAGAGATTCTTTGTCCGGGGCCAACGTCCTGACTTTC
.	.	TRBJ1-2	13	TRBV7-9	CASSPPDNYGYTF	TGTGCCAGCAGCCCCCCAGATAACTATGGCTACACCTTC
.	.	TRBJ2-1	14	TRBV2	CASSRRRGGNEQFF	TGTGCCAGCAGTCGGAGGAGAGGGGGCAATGAGCAGTTCTTC
.	few	TRBJ2-1	16	TRBV10-3	CAISESRGGPSNEQFF	TGTGCCATCAGTGAGTCCCGGGGCGGGCCAAGCAATGAGCAGTTCTTC
.	.	TRBJ2-1	14	TRBV20-1	CSARIWGRDNEQFF	TGCAGTGCTAGAATCTGGGGGCGGGACAATGAGCAGTTCTTC